These T cell receptor beta chains were read from a single sample in a study of cytomegalovirus exposure and HLA in healthy donors. Profiling relied on immunoSEQ multiplex PCR, and the TCRdb table lists in-frame clones only, not all of them. The table records tens of thousands of clones, over 75% of them present only once. The sequencing input was PBMCs. These receptors all stem from a girl aged 2 to 9 in good health and CMV-seropositive. CDR3s include the opening cysteine and the closing phenylalanine or tryptophan. A D gene is named only where the DNA matches it firmly. Clone size, where shown, is once, few, many, or a class for clones that have expanded.

TGCGCCAGCAGCTCCGCGGGGGGGCAAGAGACCCAGTACTTC	CASSSAGGQETQYF	14	TRBD2	TRBV5-1	TRBJ2-5	.
TGTGCCAGCATCAGAGACCGGGGGGCTTATGAAAAACTGTTTTTT	CASIRDRGAYEKLFF	15	.	TRBV5-4	TRBJ1-4	.
TGTGCCACCGCCGTGACAGGGGTTTTCGAGCAGTACTTC	CATAVTGVFEQYF	13	TRBD1	TRBV27	TRBJ2-7	.
TGCGCCAGCAGCCAAGAACCCGGACAGTCTCGCTATGGCTACACCTTC	CASSQEPGQSRYGYTF	16	.	TRBV4-3	TRBJ1-2	.
TGTGCCAGCAGCACACAGATCCCGACAGATACGCAGTATTTT	CASSTQIPTDTQYF	14	.	TRBV7-2	TRBJ2-3	.
TGTGCCAGCAGGGGTGACTCCCGCTATGGCTACACCTTC	CASRGDSRYGYTF	13	.	TRBV7-2	TRBJ1-2	.
TGTGCCAGCAGCTTGGCCGGGACAGGGAGCTCACCCCTCCACTTT	CASSLAGTGSSPLHF	15	TRBD1	TRBV5-4	TRBJ1-6	once
TGTGCCAGCAGCTTAGGAGGGCAGGGTTCACCCCTCCACTTT	CASSLGGQGSPLHF	14	.	TRBV13	TRBJ1-6	.
TGTGCCAGTAGTTTTAGTACTGAAGCTTTCTTT	CASSFSTEAFF	11	.	TRBV19	TRBJ1-1	.
TGTGCCAGCAGTCTTAGCGGGAGGAGTCTTGGTGAGCAGTTCTTC	CASSLSGRSLGEQFF	15	TRBD2	TRBV14	TRBJ2-1	.
TGTGCCAGCAGTTACTCCGGTACGCAGTATTTT	CASSYSGTQYF	11	.	TRBV6-5	TRBJ2-3	few
TGCGCCAGCAGTGCGGCCCCGGGGAGCCCCTATGGCTACACCTTC	CASSAAPGSPYGYTF	15	.	TRBV10-2	TRBJ1-2	few
TGTGCCAGTAGTACCCGGACTACAGTAACCGGGGCCAACGTCCTGACTTTC	CASSTRTTVTGANVLTF	17	.	TRBV19	TRBJ2-6	once